This TCR beta chain comes out of a study of CD8+CD57+ T cells in acquired aplastic anemia. Across the whole study: Sorted CD4+ plus CD8+ cells gave DNA averaging 3.2 ug. Mean read depth for CD4+ cells from healthy donors was around 11 million.

TCR beta VDJ and CDR3 were profiled, and genomic DNA was the template. TCRdb analysed the reads with MiXCR anew, one entry per CDR3 protein. The data show around 50,000 distinct CDR3 sequences, 55% to 75% seen once. Study outcomes and limitations: The study identified 25 to 30 CD8+ CDR3 sequences shared by patients and controls. Patients and controls had CD8+ Simpson's diversity values that were not significantly distinct.

Comments on this clonotype: Its antigen remains unknown. A read error is likely, as this CDR3 ends without the conserved phenylalanine or tryptophan.

This CDR3 is 13 amino acids long. Germline CDR1 is SGHKS and CDR2 is YYEKEE (reference sequence). Trimming removed 2 bases from V and 5 bases from J, with 9 bases in between. The sequence was collected from a human donor in good health, serving as a control. The sequenced material came from sorted CD4+, CD8+, or CD8+CD57+ T cells (not recorded which) from PBMCs. The chain has TRBV5-5 and TRBJ2-3; D unresolved. The CDR3 spells CASSLVEIDTQYL. The DNA for the CDR3 is TGTGCCAGCAGCTTAGTGGAAATAGATACGCAGTATCTT.